Listed below are T cell receptor beta chains from one sample, sequenced in a study of T cells in Graves' hyperthyroidism and ophthalmopathy. TCRdb reprocessed the multiplex PCR reads with MiXCR, giving one entry per CDR3 protein. The sample lists about 130,000 distinct CDR3 sequences, roughly a fifth seen once, with over 60% in the top ten. The sample taken for sequencing was blood. The receptors shown here come from a woman aged 50 to 60 with Graves' hyperthyroidism that later progressed to Graves' ophthalmopathy. Both conserved end residues are part of each CDR3. D genes are given only for firm matches. Not every row has a clone size; where given, it reads once, few, many or a size class.

CDR3aa	CDR3nt	abundance	v_gene	j_gene	d_gene
CSARGLATYQETQYF	TGCAGTGCCAGGGGGCTAGCGACGTACCAAGAGACCCAGTACTTC	many	TRBV20-1	TRBJ2-5	TRBD1
CASSEWSSGSSYEQYF	TGTGCCAGCAGTGAATGGTCTAGCGGGAGCTCCTACGAGCAGTACTTC	many	TRBV2	TRBJ2-7	TRBD2
CARGGPDYEQYF	TGTGCTAGAGGGGGGCCCGACTACGAGCAGTACTTC	NA	TRBV12-5	TRBJ2-7	NA
CASSLMPSYEQYF	TGCGCCAGCAGCTTGATGCCATCCTACGAGCAGTACTTC	NA	TRBV5-1	TRBJ2-7	NA
CASSLGSLGGYNEQFF	TGCGCCAGCAGCTTGGGGTCCCTCGGGGGCTACAATGAGCAGTTCTTC	NA	TRBV5-1	TRBJ2-1	NA
CASSNPSYGYTF	TGTGCCAGCAGCAATCCGAGCTATGGCTACACCTTC	once	TRBV6-1	TRBJ1-2	NA
CASSSGQGFYTGELFF	TGTGCCAGCAGCTCCGGACAGGGGTTTTACACCGGGGAGCTGTTTTTT	few	TRBV7-9	TRBJ2-2	TRBD1
CSARMGESSYEQYF	TGCAGTGCTAGAATGGGGGAAAGCTCCTACGAGCAGTACTTC	many	TRBV20-1	TRBJ2-7	NA
CASSQDRGTSTRPYEQYF	TGTGCCAGCAGCCAAGATCGTGGAACTAGCACCAGACCCTACGAGCAGTACTTC	many	TRBV4-2	TRBJ2-7	NA
CASSVIGDGNEQYF	TGTGCCAGCAGCGTAATCGGGGACGGGAACGAGCAGTACTTC	NA	TRBV9	TRBJ2-7	NA
CASSLTSGRANEQFF	TGTGCCAGCAGTTTAACTAGCGGGAGGGCCAATGAGCAGTTCTTC	NA	TRBV27	TRBJ2-1	TRBD2
CSVEEWGANYGYTF	TGCAGCGTTGAAGAGTGGGGGGCTAACTATGGCTACACCTTC	few	TRBV29-1	TRBJ1-2	NA
CSAPDRAIIYEQYF	TGCAGTGCCCCGGACAGGGCCATTATCTACGAGCAGTACTTC	many	TRBV20-1	TRBJ2-7	TRBD1
CASSLQYRGVRNNQPQHF	TGTGCCAGCAGTTTGCAGTACAGGGGAGTAAGGAATAATCAGCCCCAGCATTTT	few	TRBV28	TRBJ1-5	TRBD1
CASSPFLAGGDEQFF	TGTGCCAGCAGCCCGTTCCTAGCGGGAGGAGATGAGCAGTTCTTC	many	TRBV11-2	TRBJ2-1	TRBD2
CASSLALLAGGYYEQYF	TGTGCCAGCAGTTTAGCATTACTAGCGGGAGGTTACTACGAGCAGTACTTC	many	TRBV28	TRBJ2-7	TRBD2
CASSVDSGGETQYF	TGTGCCAGCAGTGTCGACAGCGGCGGAGAGACCCAGTACTTC	many	TRBV12-3/TRBV12-4	TRBJ2-5	NA
CATSDPGTDTQYF	TGTGCCACCAGTGATCCCGGCACAGATACGCAGTATTTT	NA	TRBV24-1	TRBJ2-3	NA
CAWSGGLWTADSSGNTIYF	TGTGCCTGGAGTGGCGGTCTCTGGACCGCAGATAGCTCTGGAAACACCATATATTTT	NA	TRBV30	TRBJ1-3	NA
CASQTGTANTGELFF	TGTGCCAGCCAGACCGGGACAGCGAACACCGGGGAGCTGTTTTTT	once	TRBV27	TRBJ2-2	TRBD1